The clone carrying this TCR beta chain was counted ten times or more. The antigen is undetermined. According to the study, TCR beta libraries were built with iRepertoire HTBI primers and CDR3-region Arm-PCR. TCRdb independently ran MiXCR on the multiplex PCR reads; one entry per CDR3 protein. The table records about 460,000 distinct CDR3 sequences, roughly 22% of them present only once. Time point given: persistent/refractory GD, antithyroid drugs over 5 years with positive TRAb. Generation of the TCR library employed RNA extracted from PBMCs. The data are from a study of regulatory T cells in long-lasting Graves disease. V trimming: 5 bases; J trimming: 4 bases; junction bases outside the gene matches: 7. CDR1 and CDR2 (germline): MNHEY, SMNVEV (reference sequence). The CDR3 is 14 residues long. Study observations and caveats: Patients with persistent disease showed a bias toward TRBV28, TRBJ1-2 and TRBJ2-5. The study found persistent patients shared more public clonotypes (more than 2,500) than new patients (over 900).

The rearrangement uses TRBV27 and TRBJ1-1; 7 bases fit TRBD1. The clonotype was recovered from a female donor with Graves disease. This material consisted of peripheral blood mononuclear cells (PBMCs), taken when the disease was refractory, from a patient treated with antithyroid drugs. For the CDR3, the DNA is TGTGCCAGCAGTCCTCAACAGGGGACCACTGAAGCTTTCTTT. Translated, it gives CASSPQQGTTEAFF.